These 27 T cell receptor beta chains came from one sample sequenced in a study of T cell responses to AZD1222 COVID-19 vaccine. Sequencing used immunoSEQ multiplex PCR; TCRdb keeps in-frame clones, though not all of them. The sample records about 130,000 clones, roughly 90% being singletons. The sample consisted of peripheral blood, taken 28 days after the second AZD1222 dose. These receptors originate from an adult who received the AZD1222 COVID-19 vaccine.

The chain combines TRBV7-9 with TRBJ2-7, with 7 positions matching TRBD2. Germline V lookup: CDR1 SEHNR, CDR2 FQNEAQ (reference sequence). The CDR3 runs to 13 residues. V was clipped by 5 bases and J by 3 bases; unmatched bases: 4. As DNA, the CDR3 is TGTGCCAGCAGCCGGACGGGGGGCTACGAGCAGTACTTC. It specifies CASSRTGGYEQYF.

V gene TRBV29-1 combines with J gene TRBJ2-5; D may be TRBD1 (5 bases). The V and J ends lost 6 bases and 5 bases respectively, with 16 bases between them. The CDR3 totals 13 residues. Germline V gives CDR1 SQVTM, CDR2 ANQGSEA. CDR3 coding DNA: TGCAGCGTGAATCAGGGAAGTGTTGAGACCCAGTACTTC. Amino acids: CSVNQGSVETQYF.

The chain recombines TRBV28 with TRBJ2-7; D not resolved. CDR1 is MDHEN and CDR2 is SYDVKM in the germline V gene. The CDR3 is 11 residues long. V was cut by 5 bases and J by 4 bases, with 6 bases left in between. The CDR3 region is CASSGKYEQYF. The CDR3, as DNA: TGTGCCAGCAGTGGAAAGTACGAGCAGTACTTC.

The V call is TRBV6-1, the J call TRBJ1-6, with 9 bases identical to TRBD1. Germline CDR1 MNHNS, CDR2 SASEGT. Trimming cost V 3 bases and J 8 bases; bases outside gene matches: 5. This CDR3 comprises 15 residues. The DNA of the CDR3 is TGTGCCAGCAGTGAGGGGACAGGGAGATATTCACCCCTCCACTTT. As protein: CASSEGTGRYSPLHF.

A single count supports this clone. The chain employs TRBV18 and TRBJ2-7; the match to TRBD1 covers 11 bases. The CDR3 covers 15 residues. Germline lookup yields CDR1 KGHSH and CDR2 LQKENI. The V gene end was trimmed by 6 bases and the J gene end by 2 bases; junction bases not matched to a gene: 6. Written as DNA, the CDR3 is TGTGCCAGCTCTCATCCGGGACAGGGGGCCTACGAGCAGTACTTC. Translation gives CASSHPGQGAYEQYF.

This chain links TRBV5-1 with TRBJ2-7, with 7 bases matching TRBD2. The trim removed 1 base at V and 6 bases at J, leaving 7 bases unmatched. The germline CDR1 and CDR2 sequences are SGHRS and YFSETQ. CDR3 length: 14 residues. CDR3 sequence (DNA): TGCGCCAGCAGCTTGCAAGGCGGGAGTACCGAGCAGTACTTC. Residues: CASSLQGGSTEQYF.

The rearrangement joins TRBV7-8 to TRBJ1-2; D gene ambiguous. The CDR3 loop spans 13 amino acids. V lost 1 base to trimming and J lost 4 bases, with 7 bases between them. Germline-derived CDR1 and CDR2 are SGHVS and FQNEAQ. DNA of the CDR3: TGTGCCAGCAGCTTAGGGGATGGCTATGGCTACACCTTC. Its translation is CASSLGDGYGYTF. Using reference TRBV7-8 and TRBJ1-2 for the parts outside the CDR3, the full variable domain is GAGVSQSPRYKVAKRGQDVALRCDPISGHVSLFWYQQALGQGPEFLTYFQNEAQLDKSGLPSDRFFAERPEGSVSTLKIQRTQQEDSAVYLCASSLGDGYGYTFGSGTRLTVV.

Written as DNA, the CDR3 is TGTGCCAGCAGTTCCGGGGAGACCCAGTACTTC. Translation gives CASSSGETQYF. The chain employs TRBV12-3 or TRBV12-4 and TRBJ2-5; no firm D call. The CDR3 consists of 11 residues. The V and J ends lost 4 bases and 5 bases respectively, with 5 bases between them.

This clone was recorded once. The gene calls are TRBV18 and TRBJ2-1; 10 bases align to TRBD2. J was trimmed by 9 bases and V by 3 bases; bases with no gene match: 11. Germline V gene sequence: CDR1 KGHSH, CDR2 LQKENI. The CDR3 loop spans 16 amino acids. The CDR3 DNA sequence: TGTGCCAGCTCACCCGACCTACTAGCGGGGATGCCTGAGCAGTTCTTC. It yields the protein CASSPDLLAGMPEQFF.

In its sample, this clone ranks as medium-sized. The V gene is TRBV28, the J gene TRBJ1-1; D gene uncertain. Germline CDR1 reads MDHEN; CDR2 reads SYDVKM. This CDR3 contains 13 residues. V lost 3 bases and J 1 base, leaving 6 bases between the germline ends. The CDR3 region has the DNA TGTGCCAGCAGTTTCGGGGAGAACACTGAAGCTTTCTTT. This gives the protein CASSFGENTEAFF.

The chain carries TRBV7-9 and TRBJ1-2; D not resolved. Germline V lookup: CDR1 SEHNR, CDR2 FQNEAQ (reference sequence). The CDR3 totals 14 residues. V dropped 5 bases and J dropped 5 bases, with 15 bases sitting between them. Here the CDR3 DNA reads TGTGCCAGCAGCCCCGACCCGCCGTGGTATGGCTACACCTTC. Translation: CASSPDPPWYGYTF.

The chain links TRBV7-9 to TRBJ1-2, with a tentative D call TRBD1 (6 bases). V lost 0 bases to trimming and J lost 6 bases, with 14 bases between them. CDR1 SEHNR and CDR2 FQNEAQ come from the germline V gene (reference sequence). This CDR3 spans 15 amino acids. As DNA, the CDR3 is TGTGCCAGCAGCTTAGCAGGTGGGGGCAGCAATGGCTACACCTTC. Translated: CASSLAGGGSNGYTF.

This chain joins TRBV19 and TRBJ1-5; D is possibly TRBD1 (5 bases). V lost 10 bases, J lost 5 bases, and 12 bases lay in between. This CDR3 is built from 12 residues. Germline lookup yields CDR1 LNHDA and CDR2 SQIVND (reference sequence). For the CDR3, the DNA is TGTGCCACTAGACAGCCCGATCAGCCCCAGCATTTT. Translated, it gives CATRQPDQPQHF.

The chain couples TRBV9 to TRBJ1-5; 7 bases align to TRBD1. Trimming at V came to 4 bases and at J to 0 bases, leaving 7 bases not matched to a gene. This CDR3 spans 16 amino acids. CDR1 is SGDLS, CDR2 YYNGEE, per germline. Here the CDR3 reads CASSPGTDPSNQPQHF. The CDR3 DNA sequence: TGTGCCAGCAGCCCGGGGACAGACCCTAGCAATCAGCCCCAGCATTTT. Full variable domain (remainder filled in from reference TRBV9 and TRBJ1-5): DSGVTQTPKHLITATGQRVTLRCSPRSGDLSVYWYQQSLDQGLQFLIQYYNGEERAKGNILERFSAQQFPDLHSELNLSSLELGDSALYFCASSPGTDPSNQPQHFGDGTRLSIL.

CDR3 coding DNA: TGTGCCAGCAGGGTCGGGGTCACTGGCGATGGCTACACCTTC. This codes for CASRVGVTGDGYTF. The rearrangement links TRBV28 to TRBJ1-2; D unresolved. The CDR3 has 14 amino acids. With 6 bases removed from V and 6 bases from J, the gap between germline ends came to 17 bases. CDR1 MDHEN and CDR2 SYDVKM come from the germline V gene.

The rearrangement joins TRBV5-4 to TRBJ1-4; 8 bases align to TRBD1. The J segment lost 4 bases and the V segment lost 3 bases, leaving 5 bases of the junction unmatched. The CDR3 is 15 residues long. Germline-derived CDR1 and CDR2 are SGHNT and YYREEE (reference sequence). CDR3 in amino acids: CASSSRTGINEKLFF. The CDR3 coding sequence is TGTGCCAGCAGCTCAAGGACAGGGATTAATGAAAAACTGTTTTTT.

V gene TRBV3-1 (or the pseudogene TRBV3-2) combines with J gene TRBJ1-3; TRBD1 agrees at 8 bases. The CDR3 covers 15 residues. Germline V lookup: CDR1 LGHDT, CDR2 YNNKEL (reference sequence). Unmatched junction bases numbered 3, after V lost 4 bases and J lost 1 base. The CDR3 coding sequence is TGTGCCAGCAGCCCCGGGACAGGATCTGGAAACACCATATATTTT. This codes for CASSPGTGSGNTIYF.

CDR3 region: CAWSVPGRGQPQHF. CDR3 DNA sequence: TGTGCCTGGAGTGTACCTGGGCGAGGTCAGCCCCAGCATTTT. The chain carries TRBV30 and TRBJ1-5; D not certain. CDR3 length: 14 amino acids. V was pared by 0 bases and J by 6 bases, with 12 bases between. From germline, CDR1 is GTSNPN and CDR2 SVGIG (reference sequence).

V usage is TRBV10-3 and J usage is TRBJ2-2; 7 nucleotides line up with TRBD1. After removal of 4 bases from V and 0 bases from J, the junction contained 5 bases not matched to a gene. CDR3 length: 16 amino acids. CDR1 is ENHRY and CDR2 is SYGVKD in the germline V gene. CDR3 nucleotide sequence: TGTGCCATCAGTGGGACAGGAGCCGCGAACACCGGGGAGCTGTTTTTT. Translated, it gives CAISGTGAANTGELFF.

CDR3 protein: CASSLGDSLFNQPQHF. The CDR3, as DNA: TGCGCCAGCAGCTTAGGGGACAGCCTTTTCAATCAGCCCCAGCATTTT. V is TRBV5-1 and J is TRBJ1-5; 7 nucleotides match TRBD1. This CDR3 is 16 amino acids long. The V segment lost 2 bases and the J segment 3 bases; nucleotides outside the gene matches: 8. Looked up from germline, CDR1 is SGHRS and CDR2 is YFSETQ.

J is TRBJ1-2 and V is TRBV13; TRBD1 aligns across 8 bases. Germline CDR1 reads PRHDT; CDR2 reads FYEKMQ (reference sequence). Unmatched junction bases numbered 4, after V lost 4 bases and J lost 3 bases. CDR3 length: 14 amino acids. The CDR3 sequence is CASSSRQGYYGYTF. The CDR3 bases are TGTGCCAGCAGCTCTCGACAGGGGTACTATGGCTACACCTTC.

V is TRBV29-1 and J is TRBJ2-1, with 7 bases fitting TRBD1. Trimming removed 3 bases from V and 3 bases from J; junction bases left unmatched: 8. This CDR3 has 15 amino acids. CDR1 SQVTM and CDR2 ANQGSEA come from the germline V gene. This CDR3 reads CSVEAGGRIYNEQFF. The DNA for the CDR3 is TGCAGCGTTGAGGCAGGGGGAAGGATCTACAATGAGCAGTTCTTC.

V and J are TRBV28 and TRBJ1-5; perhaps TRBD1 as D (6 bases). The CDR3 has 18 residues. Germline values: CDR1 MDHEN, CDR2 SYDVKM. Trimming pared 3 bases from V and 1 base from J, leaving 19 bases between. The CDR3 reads CASSFSQGLGSSNQPQHF. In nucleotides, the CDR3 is TGTGCCAGCAGTTTCTCACAGGGATTGGGCTCAAGCAATCAGCCCCAGCATTTT.

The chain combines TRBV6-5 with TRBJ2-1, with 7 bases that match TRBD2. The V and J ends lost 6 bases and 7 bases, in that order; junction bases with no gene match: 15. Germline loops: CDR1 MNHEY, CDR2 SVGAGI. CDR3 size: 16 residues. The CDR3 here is CASSYTGTIDGNEQFF. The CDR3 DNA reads TGTGCCAGCAGCTACACCGGGACTATAGATGGGAATGAGCAGTTCTTC.

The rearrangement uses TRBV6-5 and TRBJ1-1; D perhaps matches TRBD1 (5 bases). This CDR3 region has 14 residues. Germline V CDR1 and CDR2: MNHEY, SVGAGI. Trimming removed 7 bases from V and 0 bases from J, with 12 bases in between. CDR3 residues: CASTRQGLNTEAFF. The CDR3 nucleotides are TGTGCCAGCACTAGGCAGGGATTGAACACTGAAGCTTTCTTT.

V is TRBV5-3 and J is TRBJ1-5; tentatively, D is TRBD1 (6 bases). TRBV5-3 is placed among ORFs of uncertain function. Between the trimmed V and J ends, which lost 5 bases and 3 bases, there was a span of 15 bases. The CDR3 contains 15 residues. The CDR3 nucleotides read TGTGCCAGAAGGTATCAGGGGAGGAACAATCAGCCCCAGCATTTT. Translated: CARRYQGRNNQPQHF.

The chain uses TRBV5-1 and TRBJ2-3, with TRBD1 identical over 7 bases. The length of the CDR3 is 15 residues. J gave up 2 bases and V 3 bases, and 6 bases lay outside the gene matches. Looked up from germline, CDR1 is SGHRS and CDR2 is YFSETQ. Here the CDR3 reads CASSSLDRITDTQYF. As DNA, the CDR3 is TGCGCCAGCAGCTCGTTGGACAGGATCACAGATACGCAGTATTTT.